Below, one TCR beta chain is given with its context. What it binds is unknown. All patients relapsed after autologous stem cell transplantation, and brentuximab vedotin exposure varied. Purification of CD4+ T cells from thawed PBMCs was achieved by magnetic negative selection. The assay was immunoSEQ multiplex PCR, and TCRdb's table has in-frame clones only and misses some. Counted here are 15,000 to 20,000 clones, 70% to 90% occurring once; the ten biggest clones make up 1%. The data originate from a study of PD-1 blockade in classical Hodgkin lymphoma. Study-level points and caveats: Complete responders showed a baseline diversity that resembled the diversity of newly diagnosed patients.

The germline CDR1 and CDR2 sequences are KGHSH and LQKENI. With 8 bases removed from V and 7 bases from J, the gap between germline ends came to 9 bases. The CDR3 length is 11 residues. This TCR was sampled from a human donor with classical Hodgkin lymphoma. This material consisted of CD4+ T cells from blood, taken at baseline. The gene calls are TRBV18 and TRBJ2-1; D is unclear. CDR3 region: CASRTTNEQFF. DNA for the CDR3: TGTGCCAGCAGGACGACTAATGAGCAGTTCTTC.